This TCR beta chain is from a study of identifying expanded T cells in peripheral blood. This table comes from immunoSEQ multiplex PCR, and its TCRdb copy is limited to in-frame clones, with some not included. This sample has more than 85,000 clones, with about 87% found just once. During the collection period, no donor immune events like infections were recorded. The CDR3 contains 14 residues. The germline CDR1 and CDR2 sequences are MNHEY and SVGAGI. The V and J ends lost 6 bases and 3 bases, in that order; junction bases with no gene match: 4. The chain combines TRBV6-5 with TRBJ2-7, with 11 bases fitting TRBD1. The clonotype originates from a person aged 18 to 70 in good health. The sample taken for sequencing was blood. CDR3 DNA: TGTGCCAGCAGGGCGGGACAGGGGGACTACGAGCAGTACTTC. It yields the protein CASRAGQGDYEQYF.